These T cell receptor beta chains were read from a single sample in a study of graft-versus-host responses after intestinal transplantation. These receptors' antigens are unknown. Assay used: immunoSEQ multiplex PCR; TCRdb lists only in-frame clones, some missing. The data hold around 78,000 clones, with roughly 87% observed a single time. Sequenced here: unstimulated CD8+ T cells sorted from spleen or lymph node cells, sampled before transplant. These receptors were collected from a human donor who was the organ donor for an intestinal transplant. Both conserved end residues are trimmed from each CDR3. Fields, in order: CDR3 length, D gene, V gene, J gene, CDR3 protein. The D gene is left open where the match is weak.

len: 15
d_gene: TRBD1
v_gene: TRBV7-8
j_gene: TRBJ1-5
CDR3aa: ASSLYDRGIRNQPQH

len: 12
d_gene: TRBD1
v_gene: TRBV5-4
j_gene: TRBJ2-7
CDR3aa: ASSLGQGYDEQY

len: 13
d_gene: .
v_gene: TRBV28
j_gene: TRBJ1-1
CDR3aa: ASRIYQGSDTEAF

len: 10
d_gene: .
v_gene: TRBV29-1
j_gene: TRBJ1-2
CDR3aa: SVEDRSAGYT

len: 11
d_gene: .
v_gene: TRBV7-9
j_gene: TRBJ2-7
CDR3aa: ASDGQGRDEQY

len: 16
d_gene: TRBD1
v_gene: TRBV4-1
j_gene: TRBJ2-3
CDR3aa: ASSQLPPDRGGTDTQY

len: 16
d_gene: .
v_gene: TRBV4-1
j_gene: TRBJ1-5
CDR3aa: ASSHPDQTGISNQPQH

len: 11
d_gene: .
v_gene: TRBV5-4
j_gene: TRBJ2-1
CDR3aa: ASTGGGGNEQF

len: 13
d_gene: .
v_gene: TRBV28
j_gene: TRBJ2-3
CDR3aa: ASSDRSPSTDTQY

len: 12
d_gene: TRBD1
v_gene: TRBV5-4
j_gene: TRBJ2-7
CDR3aa: ASSQGQGVYEQY

len: 13
d_gene: TRBD1
v_gene: TRBV6-5
j_gene: TRBJ2-1
CDR3aa: ASRNPGGYHNEQF

len: 10
d_gene: .
v_gene: TRBV6-5
j_gene: TRBJ2-1
CDR3aa: ASRTTGNEQF

len: 12
d_gene: .
v_gene: TRBV7-8
j_gene: TRBJ2-2
CDR3aa: ASTLGVSSGELF

len: 14
d_gene: .
v_gene: TRBV6-1
j_gene: TRBJ2-7
CDR3aa: ASSEGVLGSVYEQY

len: 13
d_gene: TRBD1
v_gene: TRBV9
j_gene: TRBJ2-7
CDR3aa: ASSADRDRAHEQY

len: 14
d_gene: .
v_gene: TRBV4-1
j_gene: TRBJ2-7
CDR3aa: ASSQVVGGSLHEQY

len: 13
d_gene: TRBD2
v_gene: TRBV6-4
j_gene: TRBJ2-3
CDR3aa: ASSDSTSGGDTQY

len: 14
d_gene: TRBD2
v_gene: TRBV5-6
j_gene: TRBJ2-2
CDR3aa: ASTPRSGEKTGELF

len: 11
d_gene: .
v_gene: TRBV5-1
j_gene: TRBJ1-2
CDR3aa: ASSLVGNYGYT

len: 16
d_gene: TRBD1
v_gene: TRBV4-1
j_gene: TRBJ2-7
CDR3aa: ASSPLGGGGTGSYEQY

len: 12
d_gene: .
v_gene: TRBV14
j_gene: TRBJ1-3
CDR3aa: ASSQGGGGNTIY

len: 14
d_gene: .
v_gene: TRBV27
j_gene: TRBJ2-3
CDR3aa: ASRDTPVGWADTQY

len: 12
d_gene: .
v_gene: TRBV27
j_gene: TRBJ1-5
CDR3aa: ASSFFGSNQPQH

len: 14
d_gene: .
v_gene: TRBV28
j_gene: TRBJ2-1
CDR3aa: ASTKTGVYPYNEQF

len: 15
d_gene: .
v_gene: TRBV2
j_gene: TRBJ2-4
CDR3aa: ASSDAQFGLAKNIQY

len: 14
d_gene: TRBD1
v_gene: TRBV9
j_gene: TRBJ2-7
CDR3aa: ASSAGTGLTGYEQY

len: 18
d_gene: TRBD2
v_gene: TRBV28
j_gene: TRBJ2-4
CDR3aa: ASRGFSLAGGPSGKNIQY

len: 12
d_gene: .
v_gene: TRBV23-1
j_gene: TRBJ2-2
CDR3aa: ASTRTVNTGELF

len: 11
d_gene: TRBD2
v_gene: TRBV19
j_gene: TRBJ2-7
CDR3aa: ASAPGGSYEQY

len: 10
d_gene: .
v_gene: TRBV28
j_gene: TRBJ1-2
CDR3aa: ASSIREDGYT

len: 17
d_gene: TRBD2
v_gene: TRBV2
j_gene: TRBJ2-2
CDR3aa: ASSEYLLAGVGATGELF

len: 9
d_gene: .
v_gene: TRBV2
j_gene: TRBJ1-2
CDR3aa: ASKGFDGYT

len: 12
d_gene: .
v_gene: TRBV27
j_gene: TRBJ2-3
CDR3aa: ASSLSNFPDTQY

len: 10
d_gene: .
v_gene: TRBV4-2
j_gene: TRBJ1-1
CDR3aa: ASSQINTEAF

len: 10
d_gene: .
v_gene: TRBV4-1
j_gene: TRBJ2-1
CDR3aa: ASSQTPNEQF

len: 11
d_gene: .
v_gene: TRBV2
j_gene: TRBJ1-2
CDR3aa: ASSGGATDGYT

len: 13
d_gene: .
v_gene: TRBV4-1
j_gene: TRBJ2-1
CDR3aa: ASSQVRGGNNEQF

len: 13
d_gene: .
v_gene: TRBV5-1
j_gene: TRBJ1-1
CDR3aa: ASSFSGAGYTEAF

len: 12
d_gene: .
v_gene: TRBV27
j_gene: TRBJ2-2
CDR3aa: ASSFQGFAGELF

len: 14
d_gene: .
v_gene: TRBV15
j_gene: TRBJ2-6
CDR3aa: ATSGAQYSGANVLT

len: 13
d_gene: TRBD2
v_gene: TRBV5-4
j_gene: TRBJ2-5
CDR3aa: ASSLRTSGGETQY

len: 14
d_gene: TRBD2
v_gene: TRBV13
j_gene: TRBJ2-1
CDR3aa: ASSSPTSGGVNEQF

len: 12
d_gene: .
v_gene: TRBV5-1
j_gene: TRBJ1-2
CDR3aa: ASSPFAGPRGYT

len: 14
d_gene: .
v_gene: TRBV6-1
j_gene: TRBJ2-7
CDR3aa: ASSEWSTVLTYEQH

len: 12
d_gene: .
v_gene: TRBV28
j_gene: TRBJ2-2
CDR3aa: ASSLSSYTGELF

len: 9
d_gene: .
v_gene: TRBV6-1
j_gene: TRBJ1-1
CDR3aa: ASRRRAEAF

len: 12
d_gene: .
v_gene: TRBV15
j_gene: TRBJ2-1
CDR3aa: ATSRGGPYNEQF

len: 12
d_gene: .
v_gene: TRBV27
j_gene: TRBJ1-2
CDR3aa: ASSLSIGGNGYT

len: 11
d_gene: .
v_gene: TRBV19
j_gene: TRBJ1-6
CDR3aa: ASSISDNSPLH

len: 13
d_gene: TRBD2
v_gene: TRBV6-5
j_gene: TRBJ2-4
CDR3aa: ASDEGLAGSNIQY

len: 13
d_gene: .
v_gene: TRBV2
j_gene: TRBJ1-5
CDR3aa: ASSSTVASNQPQH

len: 13
d_gene: .
v_gene: TRBV7-7
j_gene: TRBJ2-2
CDR3aa: ASSGGTPNTGELF

len: 10
d_gene: .
v_gene: TRBV27
j_gene: TRBJ2-3
CDR3aa: ASSPDTDTQY

len: 9
d_gene: .
v_gene: TRBV5-1
j_gene: TRBJ1-1
CDR3aa: ASSLGGEAF

len: 10
d_gene: .
v_gene: TRBV10-3
j_gene: TRBJ1-1
CDR3aa: ATKDGGYEAF